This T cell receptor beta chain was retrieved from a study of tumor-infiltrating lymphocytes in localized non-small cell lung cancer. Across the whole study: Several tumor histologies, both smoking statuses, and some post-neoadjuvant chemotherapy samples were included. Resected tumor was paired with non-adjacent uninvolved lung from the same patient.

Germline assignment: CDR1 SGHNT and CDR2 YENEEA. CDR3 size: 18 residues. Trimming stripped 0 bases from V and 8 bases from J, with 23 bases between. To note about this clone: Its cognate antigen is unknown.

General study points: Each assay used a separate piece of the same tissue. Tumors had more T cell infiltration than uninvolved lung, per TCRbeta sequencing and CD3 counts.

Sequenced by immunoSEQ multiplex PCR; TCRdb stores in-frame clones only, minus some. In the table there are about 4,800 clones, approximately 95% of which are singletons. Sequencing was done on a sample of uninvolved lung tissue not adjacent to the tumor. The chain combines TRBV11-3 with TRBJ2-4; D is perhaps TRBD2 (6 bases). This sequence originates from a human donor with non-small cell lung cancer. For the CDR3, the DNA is TGTGCCAGCAGCTTAGAGATCCGGGTTGGTGGCGGGGCGGACATTCAGTACTTC. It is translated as CASSLEIRVGGGADIQYF.